One sample yielded the 18 T cell receptor beta chains listed below, sequenced in a study of shared clonotypes between healthy human individuals. TCRdb's copy holds only in-frame clones and misses some; the assay was immunoSEQ multiplex PCR. The data show 2 million to 2.5 million clones, around 93% seen once. Naive CD8 cells comprised CD45RO-negative, CCR7-positively selected cells, excluding terminally differentiated effector memory CD45RA+ cells. The material sequenced was naive CD8+ T cells from PBMCs. The receptors were gathered from a man between 18 and 29 years old in good health. Some clones in this sample may be carry-over from other donors' samples.

The genes are TRBV6-1 and TRBJ2-6, with D hard to call. This CDR3 is built from 15 residues. The ends were cut back, 4 bases at V and 1 base at J, with 8 bases in the middle. Germline-derived CDR1 and CDR2 are MNHNS and SASEGT. CDR3 sequence (DNA): TGTGCCAGCAGTGCCCGACCGTCTGGGGCCAACGTCCTGACTTTC. Amino acid sequence: CASSARPSGANVLTF.

This clone appeared a single time. The chain recombines TRBV28 with TRBJ2-7; no reliable D call. Per germline, CDR1 MDHEN and CDR2 SYDVKM. CDR3 length: 13 residues. Trimming cost V 2 bases and J 5 bases, with 10 bases left between them. CDR3 DNA sequence: TGTGCCAGCAGTTTACCAGGATACGACGAGCAGTACTTC. Its translation: CASSLPGYDEQYF.

The chain carries TRBV30 and TRBJ2-1, with D possibly TRBD2 on 7 matching bases. The CDR3 consists of 16 residues. V was cut by 0 bases and J by 0 bases, with 12 bases left in between. Germline V gives CDR1 GTSNPN, CDR2 SVGIG (reference sequence). The CDR3 region is CAWSVRGASSYNEQFF. The CDR3 nucleotides read TGTGCCTGGAGTGTACGGGGGGCCAGCTCCTACAATGAGCAGTTCTTC.

This chain joins TRBV28 and TRBJ2-7; weak D call: TRBD1 (6 bases). The V gene's germline CDR1 is MDHEN and CDR2 SYDVKM. V lost 6 bases to trimming and J lost 3 bases, with 15 bases between them. CDR3 length: 14 amino acids. This CDR3 is CASSPRGTFYEQYF. The CDR3 DNA reads as TGTGCCAGCAGCCCGAGGGGGACCTTCTACGAGCAGTACTTC.

The V and J genes are TRBV6-5 and TRBJ2-5, with no clear D. V shed 8 bases and J shed 1 base, with 8 bases lying between them. The CDR3 totals 12 residues. The germline CDR1 and CDR2 sequences are MNHEY and SVGAGI. CDR3 amino acids: CASGVTQETQYF. The CDR3 nucleotides read TGTGCCAGCGGGGTAACCCAAGAGACCCAGTACTTC.

In DNA form, the CDR3 reads TGTGCCAGCAGGGCGCAGGGGGCTTCCACCTACGAGCAGTACTTC. As protein: CASRAQGASTYEQYF. The chain links TRBV6-5 to TRBJ2-7; 8 positions match TRBD1. Losses at the gene ends were 6 bases for V and 2 bases for J; bases not matched to a gene: 9. Germline assignment: CDR1 MNHEY and CDR2 SVGAGI. This CDR3 has 15 amino acids.

This rearrangement joins TRBV7-9 to TRBJ1-2, with D unresolved. The germline V gene has CDR1 SEHNR and CDR2 FQNEAQ (reference sequence). The CDR3 covers 12 residues. Trimming left V 7 bases short and J 4 bases short, with 10 bases between. CDR3 sequence: CASTTIAYGYTF. The DNA of the CDR3 is TGTGCCAGCACCACTATCGCCTATGGCTACACCTTC.

The chain combines TRBV4-3 with TRBJ2-7; maybe TRBD1 (6 bases). The V end was cut by 0 bases, the J end by 2 bases, with 11 bases between. The CDR3 consists of 15 residues. From germline, CDR1 is LGHNA and CDR2 YSLEER. The CDR3 spells CASSQDQTGPYEQYF. As DNA, the CDR3 is TGCGCCAGCAGCCAAGATCAAACAGGGCCCTACGAGCAGTACTTC.

The gene calls are TRBV7-9 and TRBJ2-7; D is perhaps TRBD1 or TRBD2 (5 bases each). The V and J ends lost 5 bases and 3 bases respectively, with 14 bases between them. The germline gives CDR1 SEHNR, CDR2 FQNEAQ (reference sequence). CDR3 length: 14 amino acids. CDR3 in amino acids: CASSPYEGNYEQYF. The CDR3 DNA reads as TGTGCCAGCAGCCCTTATGAGGGGAACTACGAGCAGTACTTC.

This rearrangement joins TRBV5-6 to TRBJ1-1, with a tentative D call TRBD1 (5 bases). Looked up from germline, CDR1 is SGHDT and CDR2 is YYEEEE. The CDR3 is 14 residues long. V was trimmed by 6 bases and J by 1 base, leaving 13 bases between them. CDR3 amino acids: CASIPGAKNTEAFF. CDR3 bases: TGTGCCAGCATTCCCGGGGCCAAGAACACTGAAGCTTTCTTT.

The chain combines TRBV7-9 with TRBJ2-2, with 11 bases that match TRBD2. This CDR3 contains 15 residues. The trim removed 4 bases at V and 4 bases at J, leaving 2 bases unmatched. Germline loops: CDR1 SEHNR, CDR2 FQNEAQ (reference sequence). The CDR3 nucleotides are TGTGCCAGCAGCTGGGGACTAGCGGTCACCGGGGAGCTGTTTTTT. Protein sequence: CASSWGLAVTGELFF.

With respect to this clone: Other DNA sequences from this sample encode an identical CDR3 as well. The gene calls are TRBV7-9 and TRBJ2-7; no firm D call. V lost 1 base and J lost 5, with 6 bases in between. This CDR3 contains 12 residues. Germline lookup yields CDR1 SEHNR and CDR2 FQNEAQ (reference sequence). The CDR3 sequence is CASSLGRNEQYF. CDR3 bases: TGTGCCAGCAGCTTAGGGAGAAACGAGCAGTACTTC. Based on the CDR3 plus reference TRBV7-9 and TRBJ2-7, the full variable domain is DTGVSQNPRHKITKRGQNVTFRCDPISEHNRLYWYRQTLGQGPEFLTYFQNEAQLEKSRLLSDRFSAERPKGSFSTLEIQRTEQGDSAMYLCASSLGRNEQYFGPGTRLTVT.

The chain couples TRBV9 to TRBJ1-1, with TRBD1 identical over 8 bases. In germline, CDR1 is SGDLS, CDR2 YYNGEE. V lost 4 bases, J lost 5 bases, and 10 bases stayed unmatched. CDR3 size: 15 residues. The CDR3 DNA sequence: TGTGCCAGCAGCACCTTTGGGACAGGCGGAACTGAAGCTTTCTTT. Encoded protein: CASSTFGTGGTEAFF.

The V gene is TRBV19, the J gene TRBJ1-5; TRBD1 aligns across 8 bases. CDR1 is LNHDA, CDR2 SQIVND, per germline (reference sequence). The CDR3 spans 18 residues. The ends lost 10 bases at V and 0 bases at J; junction bases unmatched: 17. CDR3 sequence (DNA): TGTGCCACCGGCGAGGGACAGGCCCGCTCGGGTAGCAATCAGCCCCAGCATTTT. Protein: CATGEGQARSGSNQPQHF.

J is TRBJ1-1 and V is TRBV5-8; D gene uncertain. With 1 base removed from V and 7 bases from J, the gap between germline ends came to 14 bases. Looked up from germline, CDR1 is SGHTS and CDR2 is YDEGEE. The CDR3 contains 14 residues. CDR3 sequence: CASSLMSPKDEAFF. The DNA of the CDR3 is TGTGCCAGCAGCTTGATGAGCCCGAAGGATGAAGCTTTCTTT.

This clone was recorded a few times. This chain uses TRBV13 with TRBJ1-2; D may be TRBD1 (5 bases). The CDR3 length is 14 residues. Germline V lookup: CDR1 PRHDT, CDR2 FYEKMQ (reference sequence). Trimming removed 4 bases from V and 4 bases from J, with 13 bases in between. The DNA for the CDR3 is TGTGCCAGCAGCTCCTTGACAGACAGCTATGGCTACACCTTC. This codes for CASSSLTDSYGYTF. Filled out from reference TRBV13 and TRBJ1-2, the complete variable domain reads AAGVIQSPRHLIKEKRETATLKCYPIPRHDTVYWYQQGPGQDPQFLISFYEKMQSDKGSIPDRFSAQQFSDYHSELNMSSLELGDSALYFCASSSLTDSYGYTFGSGTRLTVV.

The chain employs TRBV29-1 and TRBJ1-2; D possibly corresponds to TRBD1 (6 bases). V was pared by 6 bases and J by 2 bases, with 10 bases between. CDR3 length: 12 residues. Germline loops: CDR1 SQVTM, CDR2 ANQGSEA. The CDR3: CSVLQGNYGYTF. The CDR3, as DNA: TGCAGCGTGTTACAGGGAAACTATGGCTACACCTTC.

The rearrangement uses TRBV11-2 and TRBJ2-7; 10 bases agree with TRBD2. With 6 bases clipped from V and 5 bases from J, the junction kept 7 bases outside the gene matches. The CDR3 has 14 amino acids. The germline V gene encodes CDR1 SGHAT and CDR2 FQNNGV. In nucleotides, the CDR3 is TGTGCCAGCAGGGCTAGCGGGAGAGAAGACGAGCAGTACTTC. This codes for CASRASGREDEQYF.